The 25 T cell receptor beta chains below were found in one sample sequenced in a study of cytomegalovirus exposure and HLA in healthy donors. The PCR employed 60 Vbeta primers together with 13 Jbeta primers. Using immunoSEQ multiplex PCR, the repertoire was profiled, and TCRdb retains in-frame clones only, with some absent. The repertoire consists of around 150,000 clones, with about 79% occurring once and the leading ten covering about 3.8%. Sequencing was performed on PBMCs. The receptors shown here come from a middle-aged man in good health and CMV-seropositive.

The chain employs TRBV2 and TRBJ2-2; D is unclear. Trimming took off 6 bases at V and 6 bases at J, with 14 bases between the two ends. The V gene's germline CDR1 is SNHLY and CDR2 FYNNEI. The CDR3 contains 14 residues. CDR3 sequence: CASSPPEVSGELFF. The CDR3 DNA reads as TGTGCCAGCAGCCCCCCCGAGGTTTCCGGGGAGCTGTTTTTT.

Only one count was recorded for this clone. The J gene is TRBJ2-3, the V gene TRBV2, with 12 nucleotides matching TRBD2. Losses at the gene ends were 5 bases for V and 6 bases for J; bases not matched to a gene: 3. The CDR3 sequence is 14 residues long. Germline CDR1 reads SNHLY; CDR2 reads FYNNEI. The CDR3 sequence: CASSRTSGVDTQYF. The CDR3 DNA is TGTGCCAGCAGTAGGACTAGCGGGGTGGATACGCAGTATTTT.

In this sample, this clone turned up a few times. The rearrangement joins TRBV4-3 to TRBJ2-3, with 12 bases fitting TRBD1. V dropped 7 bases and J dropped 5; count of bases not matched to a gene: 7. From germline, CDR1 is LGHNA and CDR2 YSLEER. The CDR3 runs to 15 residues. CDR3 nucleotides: TGCGCCAGCACCTACGGGACAGGGGGCATAGATACGCAGTATTTT. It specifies CASTYGTGGIDTQYF.

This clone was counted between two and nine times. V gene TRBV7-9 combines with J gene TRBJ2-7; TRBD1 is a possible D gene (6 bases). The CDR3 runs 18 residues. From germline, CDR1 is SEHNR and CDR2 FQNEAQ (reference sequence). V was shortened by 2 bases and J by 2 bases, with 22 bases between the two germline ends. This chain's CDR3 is CASSLTDRDTNSPYEQYF. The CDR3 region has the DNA TGTGCCAGCAGCTTAACCGACCGGGACACAAATTCACCCTACGAGCAGTACTTC.

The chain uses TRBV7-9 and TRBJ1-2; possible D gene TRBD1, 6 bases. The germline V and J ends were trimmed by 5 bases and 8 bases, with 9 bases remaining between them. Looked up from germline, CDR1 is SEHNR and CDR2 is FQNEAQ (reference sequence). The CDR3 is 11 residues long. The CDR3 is CASSIQGGYTF. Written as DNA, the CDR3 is TGTGCCAGCAGCATCCAGGGGGGCTACACCTTC.

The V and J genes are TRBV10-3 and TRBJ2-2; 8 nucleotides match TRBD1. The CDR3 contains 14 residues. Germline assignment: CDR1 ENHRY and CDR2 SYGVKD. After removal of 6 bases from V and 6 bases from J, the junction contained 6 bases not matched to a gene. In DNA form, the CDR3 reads TGTGCCATCAGCGAAGGACAGGGTGCCGGGGAGCTGTTTTTT. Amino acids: CAISEGQGAGELFF.

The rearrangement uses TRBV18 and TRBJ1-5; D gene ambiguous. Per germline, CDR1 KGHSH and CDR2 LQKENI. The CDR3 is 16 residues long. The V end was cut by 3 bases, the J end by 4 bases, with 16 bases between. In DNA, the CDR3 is TGTGCCAGCTCACCGAGTACCGCGCTTTCTAATCAGCCCCAGCATTTT. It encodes CASSPSTALSNQPQHF. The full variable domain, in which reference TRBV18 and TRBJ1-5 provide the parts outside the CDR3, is NAGVMQNPRHLVRRRGQEARLRCSPMKGHSHVYWYRQLPEEGLKFMVYLQKENIIDESGMPKERFSAEFPKEGPSILRIQQVVRGDSAAYFCASSPSTALSNQPQHFGDGTRLSIL.

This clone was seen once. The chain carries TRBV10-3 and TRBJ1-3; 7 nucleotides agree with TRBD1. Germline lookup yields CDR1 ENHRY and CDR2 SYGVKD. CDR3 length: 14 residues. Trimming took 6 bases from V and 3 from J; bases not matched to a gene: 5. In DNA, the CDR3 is TGTGCCATCAGAAACGGGACAGTTGGAAACACCATATATTTT. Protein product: CAIRNGTVGNTIYF.

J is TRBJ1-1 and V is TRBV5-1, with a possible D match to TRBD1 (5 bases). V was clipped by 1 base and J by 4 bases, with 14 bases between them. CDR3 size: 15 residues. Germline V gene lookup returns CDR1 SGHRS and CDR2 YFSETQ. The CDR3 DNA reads TGCGCCAGCAGCTTGTTGTCAGGGAGGGGCACTGAAGCTTTCTTT. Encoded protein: CASSLLSGRGTEAFF.

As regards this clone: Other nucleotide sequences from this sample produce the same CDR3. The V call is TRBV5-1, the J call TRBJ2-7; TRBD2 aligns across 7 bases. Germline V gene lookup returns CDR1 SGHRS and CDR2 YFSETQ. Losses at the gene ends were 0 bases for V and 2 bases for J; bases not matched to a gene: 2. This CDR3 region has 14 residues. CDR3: CASSLGGSTYEQYF. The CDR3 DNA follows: TGCGCCAGCAGCTTGGGCGGGAGTACCTACGAGCAGTACTTC.

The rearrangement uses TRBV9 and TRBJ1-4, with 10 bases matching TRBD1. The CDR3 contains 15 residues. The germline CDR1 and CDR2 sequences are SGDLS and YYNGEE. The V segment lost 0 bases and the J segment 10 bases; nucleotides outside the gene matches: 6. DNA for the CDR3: TGTGCCAGCAGCGTAGAGACAGGGGGCGCCGGAAAACTGTTTTTT. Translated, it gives CASSVETGGAGKLFF.

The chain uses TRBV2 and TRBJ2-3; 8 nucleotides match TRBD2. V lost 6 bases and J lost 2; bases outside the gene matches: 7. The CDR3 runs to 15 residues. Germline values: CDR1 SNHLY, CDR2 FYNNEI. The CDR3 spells CASSGGAGITDTQYF. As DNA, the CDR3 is TGTGCCAGCAGCGGGGGGGCAGGCATCACAGATACGCAGTATTTT.

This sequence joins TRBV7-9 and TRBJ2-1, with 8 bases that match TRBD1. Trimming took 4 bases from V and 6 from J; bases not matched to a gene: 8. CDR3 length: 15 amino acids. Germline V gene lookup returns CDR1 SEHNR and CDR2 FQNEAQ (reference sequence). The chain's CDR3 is CASSSDQGALNEQFF. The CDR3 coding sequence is TGTGCCAGCAGCTCAGACCAGGGGGCCCTCAATGAGCAGTTCTTC.

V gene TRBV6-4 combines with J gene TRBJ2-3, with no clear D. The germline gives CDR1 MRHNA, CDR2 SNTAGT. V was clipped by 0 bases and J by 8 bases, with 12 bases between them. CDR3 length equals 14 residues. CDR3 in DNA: TGTGCCAGCAGTGACTCCCCGAAATCGGTTACGCAGTATTTT. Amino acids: CASSDSPKSVTQYF.

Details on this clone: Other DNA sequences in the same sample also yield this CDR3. CDR3 in DNA: TGTGCCAGCAGTTACGGGCTGTCTCGGGAGCAGTACTTC. Protein product: CASSYGLSREQYF. The chain recombines TRBV6-5 with TRBJ2-7; D gene unclear. This CDR3 region has 13 residues. Looked up from germline, CDR1 is MNHEY and CDR2 is SVGAGI. The ends were cut back, 2 bases at V and 7 bases at J, with 12 bases in the middle.

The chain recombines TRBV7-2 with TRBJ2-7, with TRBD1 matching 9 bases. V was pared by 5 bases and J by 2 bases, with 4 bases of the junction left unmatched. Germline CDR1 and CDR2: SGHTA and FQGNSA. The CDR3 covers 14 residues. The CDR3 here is CASSTDRGPYEQYF. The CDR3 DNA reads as TGTGCCAGCAGCACGGACAGGGGTCCCTACGAGCAGTACTTC. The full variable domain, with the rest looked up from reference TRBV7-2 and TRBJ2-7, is GAGVSQSPSNKVTEKGKDVELRCDPISGHTALYWYRQSLGQGLEFLIYFQGNSAPDKSGLPSDRFSAERTGGSVSTLTIQRTQQEDSAVYLCASSTDRGPYEQYFGPGTRLTVT.

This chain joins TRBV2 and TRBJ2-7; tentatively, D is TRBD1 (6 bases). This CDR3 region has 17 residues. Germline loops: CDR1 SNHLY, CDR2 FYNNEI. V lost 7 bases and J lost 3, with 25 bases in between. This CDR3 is CASKRQVLFTSYYEQYF. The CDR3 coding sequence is TGTGCCAGCAAACGACAGGTTCTATTTACCAGCTACTACGAGCAGTACTTC.

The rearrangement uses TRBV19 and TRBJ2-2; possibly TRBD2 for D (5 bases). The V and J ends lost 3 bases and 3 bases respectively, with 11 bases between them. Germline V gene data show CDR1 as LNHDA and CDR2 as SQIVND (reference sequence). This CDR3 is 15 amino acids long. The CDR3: CASSIDLADTGELFF. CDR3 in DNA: TGTGCCAGTAGTATTGACCTAGCCGACACCGGGGAGCTGTTTTTT. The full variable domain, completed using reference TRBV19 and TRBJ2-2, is DGGITQSPKYLFRKEGQNVTLSCEQNLNHDAMYWYRQDPGQGLRLIYYSQIVNDFQKGDIAEGYSVSREKKESFPLTVTSAQKNPTAFYLCASSIDLADTGELFFGEGSRLTVL.

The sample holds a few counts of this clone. In DNA form, the CDR3 reads TGTGCCAGCAGCATCGGACAAGGCCATAACTATGGCTACACCTTC. Translating it yields CASSIGQGHNYGYTF. The V call is TRBV5-8, the J call TRBJ1-2; the D gene is possibly TRBD1 (5 bases). The CDR3 runs to 15 residues. V gave up 4 bases and J gave up 1 base, with 14 bases separating them. Per the germline V gene, CDR1 is SGHTS and CDR2 is YDEGEE.

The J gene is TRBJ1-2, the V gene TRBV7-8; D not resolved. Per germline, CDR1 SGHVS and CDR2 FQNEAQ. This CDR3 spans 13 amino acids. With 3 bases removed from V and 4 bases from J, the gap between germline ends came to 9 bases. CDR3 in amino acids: CASSFRGGYGYTF. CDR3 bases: TGTGCCAGCAGCTTCCGGGGAGGCTATGGCTACACCTTC. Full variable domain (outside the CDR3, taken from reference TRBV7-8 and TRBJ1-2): GAGVSQSPRYKVAKRGQDVALRCDPISGHVSLFWYQQALGQGPEFLTYFQNEAQLDKSGLPSDRFFAERPEGSVSTLKIQRTQQEDSAVYLCASSFRGGYGYTFGSGTRLTVV.

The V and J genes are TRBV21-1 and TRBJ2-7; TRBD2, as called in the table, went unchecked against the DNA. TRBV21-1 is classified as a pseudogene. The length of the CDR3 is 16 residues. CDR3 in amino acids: CASSKGTSWGPYEQYF. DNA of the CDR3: TGTGCCAGCAGCAAAGGGACTAGCTGGGGCCCCTACGAGCAGTACTTC.

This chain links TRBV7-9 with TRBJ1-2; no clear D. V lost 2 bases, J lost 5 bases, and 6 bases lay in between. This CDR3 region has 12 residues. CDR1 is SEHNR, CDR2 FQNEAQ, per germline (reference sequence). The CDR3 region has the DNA TGTGCCAGCAGCTTACAGGCATATGGCTACACCTTC. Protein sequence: CASSLQAYGYTF.

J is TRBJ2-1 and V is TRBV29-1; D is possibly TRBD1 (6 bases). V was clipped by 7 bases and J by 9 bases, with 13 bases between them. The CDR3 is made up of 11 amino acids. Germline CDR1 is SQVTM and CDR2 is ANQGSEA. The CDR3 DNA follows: TGCAGCGGGGGGCACAGCTCTGAGCAGTTCTTC. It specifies CSGGHSSEQFF.

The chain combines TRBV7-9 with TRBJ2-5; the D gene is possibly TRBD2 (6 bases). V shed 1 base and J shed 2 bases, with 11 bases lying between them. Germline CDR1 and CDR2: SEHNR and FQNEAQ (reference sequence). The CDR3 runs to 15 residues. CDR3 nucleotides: TGTGCCAGCAGCTTAGGGGCTCGGGAGCAAGAGACCCAGTACTTC. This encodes CASSLGAREQETQYF.

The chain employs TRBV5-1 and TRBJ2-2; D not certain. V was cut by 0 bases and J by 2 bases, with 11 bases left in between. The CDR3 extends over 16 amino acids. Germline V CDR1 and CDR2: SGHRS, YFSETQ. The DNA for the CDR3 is TGCGCCAGCAGCTTGGAATGGGCCTCTAACACCGGGGAGCTGTTTTTT. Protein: CASSLEWASNTGELFF.